What follows is one T cell receptor beta chain and its context. This sample was taken from a study of T cell changes during pregnancy in multiple sclerosis. Assay: immunoSEQ multiplex PCR; the TCRdb copy retains only in-frame clones and omits some. Among tens of thousands of clones listed, more than 75% were seen once. The TCR comes from a female donor in good health, enrolled as a control in a pregnancy study. The specimen was peripheral blood, collected in the first trimester of pregnancy.

This CDR3 reads CASSPGQRGNTIYF. The CDR3 DNA reads TGTGCCAGCAGTCCCGGACAGCGTGGAAACACCATATATTTT. V gene TRBV6-5 combines with J gene TRBJ1-3, with a weak D call TRBD1 (6 bases). V dropped 5 bases and J dropped 3 bases, with 11 bases sitting between them. Germline V gene data show CDR1 as MNHEY and CDR2 as SVGAGI. This CDR3 region has 14 residues.